This is a list of T cell receptor beta chains from one sample in a study of blood T cell repertoires in COVID-19. Sequencing was performed with immunoSEQ multiplex PCR; in TCRdb, only in-frame clones are kept and a portion is missing. The data show 40,000 to 55,000 clones, with more than 75% seen just once and over 5% held by the top ten. Sequencing was done on a sample of peripheral blood. The source of these receptors is a man between 50 and 59 years old with active COVID-19. CDR3s include the opening cysteine and the closing phenylalanine or tryptophan. The D gene is left open where the match is weak. Size values are once, few and many counts, or a class for expanded clones, and some rows have none.

TRBD2 few TRBJ2-5 TRBV7-2 TGTGCCAGCAGCTTAGACGGGGGGGCCCAAGAGACCCAGTACTTC CASSLDGGAQETQYF
TRBD2 NA TRBJ2-5 TRBV19 TGTGCCAGTAGTTTTTTAGGGACTAGGAGGGAGACCCAGTACTTC CASSFLGTRRETQYF
NA once TRBJ2-3 TRBV18 TGTGCCAGCTCACCGGCTTCCCGGAGACTCACAGATACGCAGTATTTT CASSPASRRLTDTQYF
TRBD1 NA TRBJ1-4 TRBV19 TGTGCCAGTAGTCCAAGACTGGGACAGCGGGATGAAAAACTGTTTTTT CASSPRLGQRDEKLFF
TRBD1 NA TRBJ2-5 TRBV3-1/TRBV3-2 TGTGCCAGCAGCCCAAGTCCCGGGACAGGGAGTAGTAATAGCAAGACCCAGTACTTC CASSPSPGTGSSNSKTQYF
NA NA TRBJ1-1 TRBV27 TGTGCCAGCAGTCCCTCGCGTGGCACTGAAGCTTTCTTT CASSPSRGTEAFF
TRBD2 NA TRBJ2-6 TRBV15 TGTGCCACCAGCAGAGTCATCGGGAGGGCCTCCGGGGCCAACGTCCTGACTTTC CATSRVIGRASGANVLTF
NA NA TRBJ1-6 TRBV7-2 TGTGCCAGCAGACCACCAGGGTTTGAGAATTCACCCCTCCACTTT CASRPPGFENSPLHF
TRBD2 NA TRBJ2-1 TRBV10-2 TGCGCCAGCATACCTGGACTAGCGAACAATGAGCAGTTCTTC CASIPGLANNEQFF
NA NA TRBJ2-3 TRBV6-6 TGTGCCAGCAGGTTGCGGGAACAAACAGATACGCAGTATTTT CASRLREQTDTQYF
NA NA TRBJ2-7 TRBV5-6 TGTGCCAGTTCGACGGGGGCCTACGAGCAGTACTTC CASSTGAYEQYF